This T cell receptor beta chain was recorded in a study of response to subunit inactivated influenza vaccine. Study conclusions and caveats: A suggestion made by the authors is that each seasonal influenza vaccination recruits few new T cells.

One entry per CDR3 protein, called by TCRdb with MiXCR from the RT-PCR reads. The data contain 650,000 to 800,000 distinct CDR3 sequences, around 13% of them seen just once; the ten biggest clones take up roughly 6.4%. Germline CDR1 and CDR2: LGHNA and YNFKEQ. This CDR3 is 19 amino acids long. V was clipped by 0 bases and J by 2 bases; unmatched bases: 13. Concerning this clonotype itself: Its antigen is unknown.

This sequence joins TRBV4-2 and TRBJ2-5; 9 positions match TRBD2. The sequences come from PBMCs from blood, collected around two weeks before vaccination. This TCR was sampled from a man aged 50 or older who received an inactivated influenza vaccine. In nucleotides, the CDR3 is TGTGCCAGCAGCCAAGATGGTGTCGCGGGGGGGCCGCGTCAAGAGACCCAGTACTTC. This codes for CASSQDGVAGGPRQETQYF.